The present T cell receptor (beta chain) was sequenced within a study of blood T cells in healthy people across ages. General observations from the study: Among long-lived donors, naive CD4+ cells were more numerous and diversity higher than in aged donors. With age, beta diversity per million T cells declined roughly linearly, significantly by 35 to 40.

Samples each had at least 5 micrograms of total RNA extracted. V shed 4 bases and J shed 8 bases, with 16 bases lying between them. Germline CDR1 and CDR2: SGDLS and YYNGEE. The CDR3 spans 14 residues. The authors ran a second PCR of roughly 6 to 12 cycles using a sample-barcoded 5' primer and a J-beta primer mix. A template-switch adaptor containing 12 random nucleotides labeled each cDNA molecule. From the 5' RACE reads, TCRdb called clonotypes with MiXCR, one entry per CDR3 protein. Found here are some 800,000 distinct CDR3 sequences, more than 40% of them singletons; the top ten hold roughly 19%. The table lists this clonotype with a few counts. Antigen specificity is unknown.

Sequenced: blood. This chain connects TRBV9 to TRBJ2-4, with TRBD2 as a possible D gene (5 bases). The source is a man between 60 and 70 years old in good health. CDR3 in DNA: TGTGCCAGCAGCCCCTCGACCGGGGAAGACATTCAGTACTTC. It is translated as CASSPSTGEDIQYF.